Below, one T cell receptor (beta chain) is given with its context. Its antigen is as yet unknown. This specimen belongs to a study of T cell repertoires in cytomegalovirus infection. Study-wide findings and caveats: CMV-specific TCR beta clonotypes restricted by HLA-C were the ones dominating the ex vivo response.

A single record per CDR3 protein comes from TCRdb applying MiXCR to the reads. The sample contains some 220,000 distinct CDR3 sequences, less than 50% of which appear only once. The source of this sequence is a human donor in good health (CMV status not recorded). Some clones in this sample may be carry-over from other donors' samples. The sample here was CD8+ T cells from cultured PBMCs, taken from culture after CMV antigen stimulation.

CDR3 loop: CASSFNRGLAGKETQYF. The DNA of the CDR3 is TGTGCCAGCAGTTTCAACCGGGGACTAGCGGGGAAAGAGACCCAGTACTTC. The chain joins TRBV27 to TRBJ2-5, with 13 nucleotides matching TRBD2. CDR1 is MNHEY and CDR2 is SMNVEV in the germline V gene (reference sequence). The CDR3 totals 17 residues. V lost 3 bases to trimming and J lost 3 bases; unmatched junction nucleotides: 7.